This T cell receptor (beta chain) was sequenced in a study of blood T cell repertoires in COVID-19. Across the whole study: Samples of COVID-19 (acute and convalescent) were obtained from the United States, Italy and Spain. PBMCs, B-cell-depleted T cells, or T cells were the source of the cDNA or gDNA that made up the material.

In the original analysis: Amplifying reference gene primers gave estimates of nucleated cell counts. Assay: immunoSEQ multiplex PCR; the TCRdb copy retains only in-frame clones and omits some. That table furnishes V, J and clone size, whereas the DNA furnished D and trimming. The top ten clones hold approximately 8.9% of a sample with around 190,000 clones, more than 70% of them seen once. This clone was found a few times. The germline V gene has CDR1 SGHDN and CDR2 FVKESK. The CDR3 covers 15 residues. Unmatched junction bases numbered 5, after V lost 4 bases and J lost 3 bases. The V and J genes are TRBV14 and TRBJ2-1; 8 bases align to TRBD1. The clonotype was recovered from a woman aged 55-69 years with acute or convalescent COVID-19. The source material was peripheral blood. In DNA form, the CDR3 reads TGTGCCAGCAGCCGAACCGGGACAGGCTACAATGAGCAGTTCTTC. Translation: CASSRTGTGYNEQFF.